This passage covers 18 T cell receptor beta chains from one sample sequenced in a study of T cell responses to AZD1222 COVID-19 vaccine. Data came from immunoSEQ multiplex PCR; TCRdb stores just in-frame clones and leaves some out. Of about 150,000 clones listed, about 92% are singletons. The sample was peripheral blood, taken on day 0 of AZD1222 vaccination. These receptors were obtained from an adult in good health.

This chain joins TRBV3-1 (or the pseudogene TRBV3-2) and TRBJ1-1; no firm D call. Germline CDR1 LGHDT, CDR2 YNNKEL (reference sequence). This CDR3 region has 16 residues. With 0 bases removed from V and 2 bases from J, the gap between germline ends came to 13 bases. CDR3 region: CASSQDWSPPNTEAFF. In DNA, the CDR3 is TGTGCCAGCAGCCAAGATTGGTCTCCCCCTAACACTGAAGCTTTCTTT.

This clone has just a few counts. V is TRBV7-3 and J is TRBJ1-1; 7 bases line up with TRBD1. Germline lookup yields CDR1 SGHTA and CDR2 FQGTGA. Trimming removed 5 bases from V and 3 bases from J; junction bases left unmatched: 6. CDR3 length equals 14 residues. As DNA, the CDR3 is TGTGCCAGCAGCCTGACAGGGCGGGACACTGAAGCTTTCTTT. As protein: CASSLTGRDTEAFF.

On this clone itself: Other nucleotide sequences from this sample produce the same CDR3. CDR3 protein: CASSLGTATYGYTF. The CDR3 bases are TGTGCCAGCAGCTTAGGAACCGCCACCTATGGCTACACCTTC. The J gene is TRBJ1-2, the V gene TRBV5-6; no clear D gene. This CDR3 has 14 amino acids. CDR1 SGHDT and CDR2 YYEEEE come from the germline V gene. V lost 2 bases, J lost 4 bases, and 12 bases lay in between.

The chain links TRBV5-5 to TRBJ2-2; the D gene is possibly TRBD1 (5 bases). Germline lookup yields CDR1 SGHKS and CDR2 YYEKEE (reference sequence). Trimming left V 3 bases short and J 9 bases short, with 9 bases between. The CDR3 contains 12 residues. DNA for the CDR3: TGTGCCAGCAGCTACCAGGGCCGGGAGCTGTTTTTT. This sequence encodes CASSYQGRELFF. The whole variable domain, filled in from reference TRBV5-5 and TRBJ2-2, reads DAGVTQSPTHLIKTRGQQVTLRCSPISGHKSVSWYQQVLGQGPQFIFQYYEKEERGRGNFPDRFSARQFPNYSSELNVNALLLGDSALYLCASSYQGRELFFGEGSRLTVL.

The gene calls are TRBV9 and TRBJ1-1, with D possibly being TRBD1 (5 bases). The CDR3 has 16 residues. Germline loops: CDR1 SGDLS, CDR2 YYNGEE. The V end was cut by 2 bases, the J end by 0 bases, with 14 bases between. The chain's CDR3 is CASSVRRQYMNTEAFF. In nucleotides, the CDR3 is TGTGCCAGCAGCGTGCGAAGACAGTATATGAACACTGAAGCTTTCTTT.

CDR3 sequence reads: CASSQKWGGPLQQYF. In nucleotides, the CDR3 is TGTGCCAGCAGCCAGAAGTGGGGGGGACCTCTTCAGCAGTACTTC. This chain connects TRBV3-1 (or the pseudogene TRBV3-2) to TRBJ2-7; 7 nucleotides match TRBD2. The CDR3 contains 15 residues. CDR1 is LGHDT, CDR2 YNNKEL, per germline (reference sequence). Trimming at V came to 3 bases and at J to 8 bases, leaving 13 bases not matched to a gene.

This clone was detected only a few times. The V call is TRBV19, the J call TRBJ1-1, with no clear D. This CDR3 spans 13 amino acids. Germline loops: CDR1 LNHDA, CDR2 SQIVND (reference sequence). With 5 bases removed from V and 3 bases from J, the gap between germline ends came to 10 bases. DNA for the CDR3: TGTGCCAGTAGTTTTACCCGGGACACTGAAGCTTTCTTT. Translation gives CASSFTRDTEAFF.

The V and J genes are TRBV10-3 and TRBJ1-6; tentatively, D is TRBD1 (6 bases). CDR3 length equals 14 residues. Per germline, CDR1 ENHRY and CDR2 SYGVKD. V gave up 4 bases and J gave up 7 bases, with 11 bases separating them. The CDR3 loop is CAISVGGENSPLHF. The CDR3 DNA reads as TGTGCCATCAGTGTAGGGGGGGAAAATTCACCCCTCCACTTT.

The chain couples TRBV6-6 to TRBJ1-1, with unresolved D. Trimming stripped 8 bases from V and 0 bases from J, with 4 bases between. The CDR3 is made up of 11 amino acids. The germline CDR1 and CDR2 sequences are MNHNY and SVGAGI (reference sequence). The CDR3 loop reads CASALNTEAFF. CDR3 sequence (DNA): TGTGCCAGCGCCCTGAACACTGAAGCTTTCTTT.

This chain uses TRBV9 with TRBJ2-7; TRBD1 matches at 9 bases. Trimming took 2 bases from V and 0 from J; bases not matched to a gene: 6. The CDR3 runs to 16 residues. CDR1 and CDR2 (germline): SGDLS, YYNGEE. The CDR3: CASSVSPGQGSYEQYF. In nucleotides, the CDR3 is TGTGCCAGCAGCGTCTCACCGGGACAGGGCTCCTACGAGCAGTACTTC.

Remarks on this clone: Other DNA sequences in this specimen translate into the identical CDR3. The chain uses TRBV30 and TRBJ1-2; possibly TRBD1 for D (5 bases). The CDR3 contains 12 residues. Germline CDR1 and CDR2: GTSNPN and SVGIG (reference sequence). Trimming cost V 3 bases and J 5 bases, with 10 bases left between them. CDR3 residues: CAWSPGGYGYTF. CDR3 nucleotide sequence: TGTGCCTGGAGCCCTGGGGGGTATGGCTACACCTTC. The whole variable domain, filled in from reference TRBV30 and TRBJ1-2, reads SQTIHQWPATLVQPVGSPLSLECTVEGTSNPNLYWYRQAAGRGLQLLFYSVGIGQISSEVPQNLSASRPQDRQFILSSKKLLLSDSGFYLCAWSPGGYGYTFGSGTRLTVV.

This clone showed up just a few times. This chain links TRBV6-1 with TRBJ1-1; D not resolved. Looked up from germline, CDR1 is MNHNS and CDR2 is SASEGT. Trimming shortened V by 2 bases and J by 0 bases, and 10 bases separated the two germline ends. CDR3 length: 15 residues. CDR3: CASSEQVRLNTEAFF. CDR3 nucleotides: TGTGCCAGCAGTGAACAGGTCAGACTGAACACTGAAGCTTTCTTT.

This clone occurred once. CDR3 protein: CATRSGHSNQPQHF. In DNA form, the CDR3 reads TGTGCCACAAGATCAGGTCATAGCAATCAGCCCCAGCATTTT. The rearrangement links TRBV15 to TRBJ1-5; D gene uncertain. The CDR3 covers 14 residues. Between the trimmed V and J ends, which lost 9 bases and 0 bases, there was a span of 12 bases. CDR1 is LNHNV, CDR2 YYDKDF, per germline (reference sequence).

The chain joins TRBV18 to TRBJ1-5, with 11 nucleotides matching TRBD1. The CDR3 has 21 amino acids. After removal of 3 bases from V and 11 bases from J, the junction contained 27 bases not matched to a gene. CDR1 is KGHSH, CDR2 LQKENI, per germline. The CDR3 DNA sequence: TGTGCCAGCTCACCCCGGGACAGGGGGTGCAATCAGCCCCGGAGCCCCAAGTCCCAGCATTTT. Its protein is CASSPRDRGCNQPRSPKSQHF.

The chain uses TRBV30 and TRBJ2-6; no firm D call. This CDR3 has 15 residues. Trimming pared 0 bases from V and 4 bases from J, leaving 10 bases between. Germline loops: CDR1 GTSNPN, CDR2 SVGIG (reference sequence). Here the CDR3 reads CAWSVKETGANVLTF. The DNA of the CDR3 is TGTGCCTGGAGTGTAAAGGAAACCGGGGCCAACGTCCTGACTTTC.

The genes are TRBV5-6 and TRBJ2-7, with D unresolved. The CDR3 length is 13 residues. Germline CDR1 is SGHDT and CDR2 is YYEEEE. The V end lost 2 bases, the J end lost 0 bases, and 6 bases lay between the germline ends. The CDR3 DNA follows: TGTGCCAGCAGCTTTAGTAGCTCCTACGAGCAGTACTTC. This sequence encodes CASSFSSSYEQYF.

The rearrangement joins TRBV30 to TRBJ1-3; D gene uncertain. Per the germline V gene, CDR1 is GTSNPN and CDR2 is SVGIG (reference sequence). The length of the CDR3 is 14 residues. Trimming took off 8 bases at V and 0 bases at J, with 14 bases between the two ends. The CDR3 DNA follows: TGTGCCGGACGGTGGGGTTCCTCTGGAAACACCATATATTTT. Residues: CAGRWGSSGNTIYF.

V is TRBV5-5 and J is TRBJ2-7; D perhaps matches TRBD1 (6 bases). The CDR3 contains 14 residues. The ends were cut back, 4 bases at V and 5 bases at J, with 16 bases in the middle. The germline V gene encodes CDR1 SGHKS and CDR2 YYEKEE (reference sequence). The CDR3 bases are TGTGCCAGCAGCCCAGCCGGGACAAGGAACGAGCAGTACTTC. This encodes CASSPAGTRNEQYF.